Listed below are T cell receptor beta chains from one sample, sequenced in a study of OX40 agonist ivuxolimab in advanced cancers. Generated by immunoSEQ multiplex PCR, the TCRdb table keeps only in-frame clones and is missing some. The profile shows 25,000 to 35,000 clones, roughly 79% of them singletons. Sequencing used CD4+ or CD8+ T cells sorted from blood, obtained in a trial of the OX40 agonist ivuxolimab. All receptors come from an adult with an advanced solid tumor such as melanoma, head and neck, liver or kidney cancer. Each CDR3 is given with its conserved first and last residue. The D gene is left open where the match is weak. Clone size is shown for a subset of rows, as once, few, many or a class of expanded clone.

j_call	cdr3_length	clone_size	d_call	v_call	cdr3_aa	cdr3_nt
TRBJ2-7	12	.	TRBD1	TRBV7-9	CASSSGTGIIYF	TGTGCCAGCAGCTCCGGGACAGGTATAATCTACTTC
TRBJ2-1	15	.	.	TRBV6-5	CASCYRDGSYNEQFF	TGTGCCAGCTGTTACAGGGACGGCTCCTACAATGAGCAGTTCTTC
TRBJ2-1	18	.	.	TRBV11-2	CASSFDPLRGQAYNEQFF	TGTGCCAGCAGCTTTGACCCCCTTCGTGGGCAGGCCTACAATGAGCAGTTCTTC
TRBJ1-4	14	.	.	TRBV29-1	CSVELDSLGEKLFF	TGCAGCGTTGAGCTGGACAGCTTGGGCGAAAAACTGTTTTTT
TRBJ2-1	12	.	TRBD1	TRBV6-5	CASSIGGDEQFF	TGTGCCAGCAGTATAGGGGGCGATGAGCAGTTCTTC
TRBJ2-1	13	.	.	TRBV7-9	CASSFGGMAEQFF	TGTGCCAGCAGCTTCGGGGGTATGGCTGAGCAGTTCTTC
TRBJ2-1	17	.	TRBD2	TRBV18	CASSPSGGPSSYNEQFF	TGTGCCAGCTCACCTAGCGGGGGCCCAAGCTCCTACAATGAGCAGTTCTTC
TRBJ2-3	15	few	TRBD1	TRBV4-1	CASSDGQVSTDTQYF	TGCGCCAGCAGTGACGGACAGGTTAGCACAGATACGCAGTATTTT
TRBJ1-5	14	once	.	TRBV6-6	CASGTGYSNQPQHF	TGTGCCAGCGGCACAGGTTATAGCAATCAGCCCCAGCATTTT
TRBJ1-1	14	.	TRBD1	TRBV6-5	CASSYRGQGAGTFF	TGTGCCAGCAGTTACCGGGGACAGGGGGCTGGGACTTTCTTT
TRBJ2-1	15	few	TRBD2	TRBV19	CASSKTSGIYNEQFF	TGTGCCAGTAGTAAGACTAGCGGGATCTACAATGAGCAGTTCTTC
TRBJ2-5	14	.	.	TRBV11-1	CASSLTEYQETQYF	TGTGCCAGCAGCTTAACGGAGTACCAAGAGACCCAGTACTTC
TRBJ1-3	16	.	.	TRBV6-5	CASSYSLRPSGNTIYF	TGTGCCAGCAGTTACTCGTTGAGGCCCTCTGGAAACACCATATATTTT
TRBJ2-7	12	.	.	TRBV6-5	CASSDIHYEQYF	TGTGCCAGCAGTGACATCCACTACGAGCAGTACTTC
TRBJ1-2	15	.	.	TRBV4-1	CASSQDWAESYGYTF	TGCGCCAGCAGCCAAGACTGGGCAGAATCCTATGGCTACACCTTC
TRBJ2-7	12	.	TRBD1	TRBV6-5	CASSDRDYEQYF	TGTGCCAGCAGCGACAGGGACTACGAGCAGTACTTC
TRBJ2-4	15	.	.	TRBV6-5	CASSYSADYKNIQYF	TGTGCCAGCAGTTACTCCGCAGACTACAAAAACATTCAGTACTTC
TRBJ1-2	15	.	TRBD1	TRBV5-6	CASSTGQGTNYGYTF	TGTGCCAGCAGCACGGGACAGGGGACAAACTATGGCTACACCTTC
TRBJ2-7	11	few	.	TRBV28	CASSFLNEQYF	TGTGCCAGCAGTTTCCTCAACGAGCAGTACTTC
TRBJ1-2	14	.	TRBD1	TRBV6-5	CASSYSDRGYGYTF	TGTGCCAGCAGTTACTCGGACAGGGGCTATGGCTACACCTTC
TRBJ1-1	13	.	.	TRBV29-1	CSVGEGLDTEAFF	TGCAGCGTTGGAGAGGGACTCGACACTGAAGCTTTCTTT
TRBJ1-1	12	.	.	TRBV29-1	CSTGSWGTEAFF	TGCAGCACTGGGAGTTGGGGCACTGAAGCTTTCTTT
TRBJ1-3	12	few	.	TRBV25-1	CASSGSGNTIYF	TGTGCCAGCAGTGGCTCTGGAAACACCATATATTTT
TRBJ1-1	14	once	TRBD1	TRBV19	CASSLQGRGTEAFF	TGTGCCAGTAGTTTACAGGGGAGGGGGACTGAAGCTTTCTTT
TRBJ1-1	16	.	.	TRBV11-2	CASSLGPSDVIAEAFF	TGTGCCAGCAGCCTCGGTCCCTCGGACGTGATAGCTGAAGCTTTCTTT
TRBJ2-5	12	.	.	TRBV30	CAWSPQGETQYF	TGTGCCTGGAGTCCCCAGGGAGAGACCCAGTACTTC
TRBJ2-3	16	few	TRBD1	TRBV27	CASSPPDRVLTDTQYF	TGTGCCAGCAGTCCTCCCGACAGGGTACTCACAGATACGCAGTATTTT
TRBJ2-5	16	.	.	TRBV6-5	CASSYSQGGGQETQYF	TGTGCCAGCAGTTACTCCCAGGGAGGGGGCCAAGAGACCCAGTACTTC
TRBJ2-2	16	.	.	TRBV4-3	CASSQDPSRDTGELFF	TGCGCCAGCAGCCAAGACCCCTCTCGGGACACCGGGGAGCTGTTTTTT
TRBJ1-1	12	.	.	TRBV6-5	CASSYGGAEAFF	TGTGCCAGCAGTTACGGCGGAGCTGAAGCTTTCTTT
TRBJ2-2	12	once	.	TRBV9	CASSPRSGELFF	TGTGCCAGCAGCCCCCGTTCCGGGGAGCTGTTTTTT
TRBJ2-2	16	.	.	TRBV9	CASSVPRGADTGELFF	TGTGCCAGCAGCGTCCCTCGGGGGGCCGACACCGGGGAGCTGTTTTTT
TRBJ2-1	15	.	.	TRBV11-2	CASSPPRGTYNEQFF	TGTGCCAGCAGCCCCCCCCGGGGGACCTACAATGAGCAGTTCTTC
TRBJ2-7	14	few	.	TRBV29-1	CSVELQDESYEQYF	TGCAGCGTTGAATTACAGGACGAATCCTACGAGCAGTACTTC
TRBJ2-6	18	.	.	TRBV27	CASSSTVWTGSGANVLTF	TGTGCCAGCAGCTCCACGGTCTGGACGGGGTCTGGGGCCAACGTCCTGACTTTC
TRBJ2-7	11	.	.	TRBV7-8	CASSDLGEQYF	TGTGCCAGCAGCGACCTCGGCGAGCAGTACTTC
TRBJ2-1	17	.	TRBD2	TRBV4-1	CASSQELAGVPYNEQFF	TGCGCCAGCAGCCAAGAACTAGCGGGGGTACCTTACAATGAGCAGTTCTTC
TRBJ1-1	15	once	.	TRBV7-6	CASSLATAGHAEAFF	TGTGCCAGCAGCTTAGCGACCGCCGGGCACGCTGAAGCTTTCTTT
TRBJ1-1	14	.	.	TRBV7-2	CASRYPTGGTEAFF	TGTGCCAGCAGGTACCCTACCGGAGGGACTGAAGCTTTCTTT
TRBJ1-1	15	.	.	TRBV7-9	CASSSEDSLNTEAFF	TGTGCCAGCAGCTCGGAGGACAGCCTGAACACTGAAGCTTTCTTT
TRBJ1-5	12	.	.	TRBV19	CASSISAEPQHF	TGTGCCAGTAGTATTTCTGCGGAGCCCCAGCATTTT
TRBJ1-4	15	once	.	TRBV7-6	CASGLGQGHNEKLFF	TGTGCCAGCGGACTTGGCCAGGGGCATAATGAAAAACTGTTTTTT
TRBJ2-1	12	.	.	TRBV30	CAWSVSGNEQFF	TGTGCCTGGAGTGTATCCGGGAATGAGCAGTTCTTC
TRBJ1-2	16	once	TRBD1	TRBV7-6	CASSLGGTGGSGGYTF	TGTGCCAGCAGCTTAGGGGGGACAGGGGGCTCAGGCGGCTACACCTTC
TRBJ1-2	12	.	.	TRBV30	CAWGQNNYGYTF	TGTGCCTGGGGACAGAATAACTATGGCTACACCTTC